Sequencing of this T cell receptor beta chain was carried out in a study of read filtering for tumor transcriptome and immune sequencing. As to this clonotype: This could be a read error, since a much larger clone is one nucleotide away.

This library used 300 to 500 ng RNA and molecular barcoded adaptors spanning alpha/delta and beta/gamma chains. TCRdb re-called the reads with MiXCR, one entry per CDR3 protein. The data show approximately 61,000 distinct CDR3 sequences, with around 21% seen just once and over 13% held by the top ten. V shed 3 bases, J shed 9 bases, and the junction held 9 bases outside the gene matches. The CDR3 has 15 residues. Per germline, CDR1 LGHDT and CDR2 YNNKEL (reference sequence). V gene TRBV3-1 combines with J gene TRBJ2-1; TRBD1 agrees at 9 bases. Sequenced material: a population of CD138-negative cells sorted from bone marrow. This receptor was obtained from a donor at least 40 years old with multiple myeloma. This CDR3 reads CASSHLDRGQGEQFF. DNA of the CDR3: TGTGCCAGCAGCCATTTGGACAGGGGTCAGGGTGAGCAGTTCTTC.